Presented here are 10 T cell receptor beta chains from one specimen sequenced in a study of blood T cell repertoires in COVID-19. Assay used: immunoSEQ multiplex PCR; TCRdb lists only in-frame clones, some missing. Of roughly 99,000 clones listed, around 90% are singletons. What was sequenced was peripheral blood. The receptors were sampled from a man aged 35 to 55 with active or convalescent COVID-19.

This clone was counted a single time. J is TRBJ2-1 and V is TRBV19, with a tentative D call TRBD2 (6 bases). The CDR3 sequence is 14 residues long. V was trimmed by 7 bases and J by 10 bases, leaving 20 bases between them. CDR1 and CDR2 (germline): LNHDA, SQIVND (reference sequence). The CDR3 here is CASNSRRAGQEQFF. The CDR3 bases are TGTGCCAGTAACTCAAGGAGGGCAGGACAAGAGCAGTTCTTC.

The J gene is TRBJ1-5, the V gene TRBV19; TRBD1 is a possible D gene (6 bases). The V gene's germline CDR1 is LNHDA and CDR2 SQIVND (reference sequence). V was cut by 3 bases and J by 1 base, with 13 bases left in between. The CDR3 extends over 16 amino acids. The CDR3 protein is CASSISRGSSNQPQHF. The CDR3 DNA reads TGTGCCAGTAGTATCTCCAGGGGAAGCAGCAATCAGCCCCAGCATTTT.

J is TRBJ1-2 and V is TRBV21-1; the D segment call TRBD1 is taken from the table without a DNA check. TRBV21-1 is a recognized pseudogene. This CDR3 comprises 18 residues. CDR3 DNA: TGTGCCAGCAGCAAAGGGGTAGGGGGCAACAGGGAGGTCTATGGCTACACCTTC. It translates to CASSKGVGGNREVYGYTF.

This rearrangement joins TRBV4-2 to TRBJ2-7, with 10 bases that match TRBD2. Germline lookup yields CDR1 LGHNA and CDR2 YNFKEQ. CDR3 size: 16 residues. After removal of 0 bases from V and 4 bases from J, the junction contained 6 bases not matched to a gene. CDR3 loop: CASSQDFSGRKYEQYF. In DNA, the CDR3 is TGTGCCAGCAGCCAAGATTTTAGCGGGAGGAAGTACGAGCAGTACTTC.

The V call is TRBV7-2, the J call TRBJ2-7, with 13 bases identical to TRBD2. Unmatched junction bases numbered 4, after V lost 1 base and J lost 7 bases. Germline V lookup: CDR1 SGHTA, CDR2 FQGNSA. The CDR3 has 15 residues. CDR3 amino acids: CASSLGTSGSEEQYF. The CDR3 coding sequence is TGTGCCAGCAGCTTAGGGACTAGCGGGAGTGAAGAGCAGTACTTC. The variable domain in full, completed from reference TRBV7-2 and TRBJ2-7, reads GAGVSQSPSNKVTEKGKDVELRCDPISGHTALYWYRQSLGQGLEFLIYFQGNSAPDKSGLPSDRFSAERTGGSVSTLTIQRTQQEDSAVYLCASSLGTSGSEEQYFGPGTRLTVT.

The J gene is TRBJ2-7, the V gene TRBV10-3, with 10 bases lining up with TRBD2. The V segment lost 10 bases and the J segment 0 bases; nucleotides outside the gene matches: 6. Germline V gene data show CDR1 as ENHRY and CDR2 as SYGVKD. CDR3 size: 14 residues. The CDR3, as DNA: TGTGCCACCGAAGCGGGAGGGCCCTCCTACGAGCAGTACTTC. Translation: CATEAGGPSYEQYF.

The CDR3 sequence: CAWRTSSYEQYF. The CDR3 DNA follows: TGTGCCTGGAGGACTAGCTCCTACGAGCAGTACTTC. V usage is TRBV30 and J usage is TRBJ2-7, with a weak D call TRBD2 (6 bases). The CDR3 is made up of 12 amino acids. The germline CDR1 and CDR2 sequences are GTSNPN and SVGIG (reference sequence). The germline V and J ends were trimmed by 3 bases and 0 bases, with 6 bases remaining between them.

V gene TRBV4-1 combines with J gene TRBJ1-1, with a weak D call TRBD1 (5 bases). The CDR3 is 15 residues long. The germline CDR1 and CDR2 sequences are MGHRA and YSYEKL. The V and J ends lost 0 bases and 5 bases respectively, with 13 bases between them. The CDR3 loop reads CASSQEPIGVTEAFF. The CDR3 DNA reads as TGCGCCAGCAGCCAAGAGCCGATAGGGGTTACTGAAGCTTTCTTT.

The sample holds a few counts of this clone. The genes are TRBV2 and TRBJ2-1, with TRBD2 matching 7 bases. From germline, CDR1 is SNHLY and CDR2 FYNNEI. After removal of 3 bases from V and 7 bases from J, the junction contained 9 bases not matched to a gene. The CDR3 contains 15 residues. The CDR3 region is CASSDWTRAGNEQFF. DNA for the CDR3: TGTGCCAGCAGTGATTGGACTAGGGCGGGGAATGAGCAGTTCTTC.

This chain connects TRBV3-1 (or the pseudogene TRBV3-2) to TRBJ2-7; tentative D call: TRBD2 (6 bases). Germline values: CDR1 LGHDT, CDR2 YNNKEL (reference sequence). This CDR3 spans 14 amino acids. Trimming cost V 4 bases and J 1 base, with 11 bases left between them. In DNA form, the CDR3 reads TGTGCCAGCAGCCTGGCGGGACGGTCCTACGAGCAGTACTTC. Translation: CASSLAGRSYEQYF.